This section outlines one TCR beta chain sequence together with its context. The data are from a study of blood T cell repertoires in COVID-19. The germline CDR1 and CDR2 sequences are MDHEN and SYDVKM. The length of the CDR3 is 14 residues. Between the trimmed V and J ends, which lost 6 bases and 4 bases, there was a span of 16 bases. In the original analysis: Reference gene primer amplification gave nucleated cell count estimates. Measured with immunoSEQ multiplex PCR; TCRdb has only the in-frame clones, and not every one. V and J calls and clone size are copied from that table; D and trimming were computed from the DNA. The profile shows roughly 140,000 clones, almost 90% of them singletons.

This TCR was sampled from a human donor in a cohort sampled during active COVID-19. The sample consisted of peripheral blood. This sequence joins TRBV28 and TRBJ2-7; D perhaps matches TRBD1 (6 bases). CDR3 in amino acids: CASRHTGTLYEQYF. The CDR3 DNA reads TGTGCCAGCAGACACACCGGGACACTTTACGAGCAGTACTTC.